The 9 T cell receptor beta chains presented below share a single source sample, sequenced in a study of early T cells in non-severe SARS-CoV-2 infection. TCRdb reprocessed the 5' RACE reads with MiXCR, giving one entry per CDR3 protein. The data contain tens of thousands of distinct CDR3 sequences, 4.5% to 7.5% of them singletons. This specimen consisted of whole blood, obtained at baseline. Receptor source: an adult who was a healthcare worker with PCR-confirmed SARS-CoV-2 infection or an uninfected control (not recorded which).

In its sample, this clonotype was seen many times. J is TRBJ2-2 and V is TRBV5-6; D gene uncertain. In germline, CDR1 is SGHDT, CDR2 YYEEEE. Between the trimmed V and J ends, which lost 0 bases and 5 bases, there was a span of 11 bases. CDR3 size: 15 residues. The CDR3 DNA follows: TGTGCCAGCAGCTTGGAGGGCCCACGTACCGGGGAGCTGTTTTTT. Its protein is CASSLEGPRTGELFF.

This clonotype has a handful of counts. The genes are TRBV7-9 and TRBJ2-1; D is possibly TRBD1 (7 bases). Per the germline V gene, CDR1 is SEHNR and CDR2 is FQNEAQ (reference sequence). The V and J ends lost 5 bases and 1 base respectively, with 18 bases between them. CDR3 size: 17 residues. CDR3 loop: CASSRQEGARSYNEQFF. CDR3 sequence (DNA): TGTGCCAGCAGCCGCCAGGAGGGGGCAAGGTCCTACAATGAGCAGTTCTTC. Together with reference TRBV7-9 and TRBJ2-1, the CDR3 gives the full variable domain: DTGVSQNPRHKITKRGQNVTFRCDPISEHNRLYWYRQTLGQGPEFLTYFQNEAQLEKSRLLSDRFSAERPKGSFSTLEIQRTEQGDSAMYLCASSRQEGARSYNEQFFGPGTRLTVL.

This clonotype was seen at least ten times. The rearrangement joins TRBV28 to TRBJ2-7; 7 bases agree with TRBD1. Germline V gene lookup returns CDR1 MDHEN and CDR2 SYDVKM. The CDR3 consists of 14 residues. The trim removed 3 bases at V and 5 bases at J, leaving 7 bases unmatched. The CDR3: CASSLSGGRDEQYF. The CDR3 DNA is TGTGCCAGCAGTTTGTCAGGGGGTCGGGACGAGCAGTACTTC. The variable domain in full, completed from reference TRBV28 and TRBJ2-7, reads DVKVTQSSRYLVKRTGEKVFLECVQDMDHENMFWYRQDPGLGLRLIYFSYDVKMKEKGDIPEGYSVSREKKERFSLILESASTNQTSMYLCASSLSGGRDEQYFGPGTRLTVT.

This clonotype was picked up many times. The chain links TRBV11-3 to TRBJ1-1; tentative D call: TRBD1 (6 bases). V lost 3 bases and J lost 5, with 16 bases in between. This CDR3 region has 15 residues. Germline CDR1 reads SGHNT; CDR2 reads YENEEA. The CDR3 DNA sequence: TGTGCCAGCAGCTTTCGGTCAGGGGTTGGGACTGAAGCTTTCTTT. Its protein is CASSFRSGVGTEAFF.

Comment on this clonotype: With a much larger clone just one base away, this may be a read error. The conserved final phenylalanine or tryptophan is absent from the CDR3, which likely points to a read error. This chain joins TRBV6-5 and TRBJ2-7; 7 nucleotides align to TRBD2. Unmatched junction bases numbered 5, after V lost 4 bases and J lost 2 bases. This CDR3 contains 14 residues. Germline lookup yields CDR1 MNHEY and CDR2 SVGAGI. The CDR3 coding sequence is TGTGCCAGCAGTTTACTAGCGCAACCCTACGAGCAGTACCTC. Its translation: CASSLLAQPYEQYL.

This clonotype was detected many times. This CDR3 is CASSPRPDPSPYEQYF. The DNA for the CDR3 is TGTGCCAGCTCACCCCGACCCGACCCATCGCCTTACGAGCAGTACTTC. V is TRBV18 and J is TRBJ2-7; no clear D. Trimming removed 3 bases at V and 4 bases at J, with 19 bases between. Germline CDR1 KGHSH, CDR2 LQKENI. CDR3 length: 16 residues. Complete variable domain (other parts from reference TRBV18 and TRBJ2-7): NAGVMQNPRHLVRRRGQEARLRCSPMKGHSHVYWYRQLPEEGLKFMVYLQKENIIDESGMPKERFSAEFPKEGPSILRIQQVVRGDSAAYFCASSPRPDPSPYEQYFGPGTRLTVT.

The chain couples TRBV18 to TRBJ1-3, with 8 bases lining up with TRBD1. The germline V gene encodes CDR1 KGHSH and CDR2 LQKENI. J was trimmed by 0 bases and V by 4 bases; bases with no gene match: 5. This CDR3 has 16 amino acids. The CDR3 loop is CASSLSGTGSGNTIYF. DNA of the CDR3: TGTGCCAGCTCACTTTCCGGGACAGGCTCTGGAAACACCATATATTTT.

This clonotype showed up many times. V usage is TRBV7-2 and J usage is TRBJ2-2, with a tentative D call TRBD2 (5 bases). Trimming took 0 bases from V and 11 from J, leaving 13 bases between them. This CDR3 contains 14 residues. Germline loops: CDR1 SGHTA, CDR2 FQGNSA. The CDR3 nucleotides are TGTGCCAGCAGCTTAGCGGGCCCACCTAGCGAGCTGTTTTTT. Translating it yields CASSLAGPPSELFF.

The table lists this clonotype with many counts. The rearrangement uses TRBV11-2 and TRBJ2-1; 8 nucleotides agree with TRBD2. Germline lookup yields CDR1 SGHAT and CDR2 FQNNGV. CDR3 length: 16 residues. V lost 4 bases, J lost 5 bases, and 10 bases stayed unmatched. The CDR3 DNA follows: TGTGCCAGCAGCTCTCCAGCGGGAGTCGTGCACAATGAGCAGTTCTTC. Amino acid sequence: CASSSPAGVVHNEQFF.